The 25 T cell receptor beta chains presented below share a single source sample, sequenced in a study of cytomegalovirus exposure and HLA in healthy donors. Assay used: immunoSEQ multiplex PCR; TCRdb lists only in-frame clones, some missing. Of about 73,000 clones listed, roughly 90% are singletons. Sequencing was performed on PBMCs. The receptors stem from a woman aged 18-30 years in good health and CMV-seropositive.

CDR3 nucleotides: TGTGCCAGCAGTTTGGGGACAGCCAACACTGAAGCTTTCTTT. Its protein product is CASSLGTANTEAFF. The V gene is TRBV28, the J gene TRBJ1-1; 7 bases are shared with TRBD1. The CDR3 runs 14 residues. The ends lost 3 bases at V and 2 bases at J; junction bases unmatched: 3. Germline V gene sequence: CDR1 MDHEN, CDR2 SYDVKM.

The chain combines TRBV6-1 with TRBJ2-3; D gene uncertain. Trimming stripped 5 bases from V and 0 bases from J, with 3 bases between. The CDR3 sequence is 12 residues long. Germline values: CDR1 MNHNS, CDR2 SASEGT. The DNA for the CDR3 is TGTGCCAGCAGTTCGAGCACAGATACGCAGTATTTT. Translating gives CASSSSTDTQYF.

This clone turned up a few times. The CDR3 spells CASSPGTGGYEQYF. CDR3 nucleotides: TGTGCCAGCAGCCCCGGGACAGGAGGCTACGAGCAGTACTTC. The V call is TRBV13, the J call TRBJ2-7, with 8 bases that match TRBD1. J was trimmed by 3 bases and V by 5 bases; bases with no gene match: 6. The CDR3 sequence is 14 residues long. Germline-derived CDR1 and CDR2 are PRHDT and FYEKMQ (reference sequence). The full variable domain, completed using reference TRBV13 and TRBJ2-7, is AAGVIQSPRHLIKEKRETATLKCYPIPRHDTVYWYQQGPGQDPQFLISFYEKMQSDKGSIPDRFSAQQFSDYHSELNMSSLELGDSALYFCASSPGTGGYEQYFGPGTRLTVT.

This chain links TRBV30 with TRBJ2-1, with D tentatively TRBD1 (5 bases). Trimming removed 4 bases at V and 7 bases at J, with 8 bases between. The CDR3 is 11 residues long. Germline CDR1 reads GTSNPN; CDR2 reads SVGIG (reference sequence). CDR3 sequence reads: CAWTDRNEQFF. The CDR3 region has the DNA TGTGCCTGGACCGACAGAAATGAGCAGTTCTTC.

Regarding this clone: One end of the junction fails to match germline, which may point to a read error. The J gene is TRBJ2-7, the V gene TRBV5-1; TRBD2 aligns across 7 bases. Germline lookup yields CDR1 SGHRS and CDR2 YFSETQ. The CDR3 totals 16 residues. The CDR3 here is CASSLDAWGGSNEQYF. Here the CDR3 DNA reads TGTGCCAGCAGCTTGGATGCCTGGGGGGGGAGCAACGAGCAGTACTTC.

The sample holds a few counts of this clone. The chain combines TRBV6-4 with TRBJ2-2; the match to TRBD2 covers 8 bases. V lost 3 bases to trimming and J lost 7 bases; unmatched junction nucleotides: 10. The CDR3 runs to 16 residues. The germline V gene has CDR1 MRHNA and CDR2 SNTAGT. The CDR3 here is CASSETGTSGSGELFF. CDR3 sequence (DNA): TGTGCCAGCAGTGAAACCGGGACTAGTGGTAGCGGGGAGCTGTTTTTT.

This chain uses TRBV6-5 with TRBJ1-1; 7 bases map to TRBD1. The CDR3 covers 14 residues. CDR1 is MNHEY, CDR2 SVGAGI, per germline. V lost 6 bases to trimming and J lost 7 bases; unmatched junction nucleotides: 11. CDR3 DNA sequence: TGTGCCAGCAGACCAATAACAGGGGCCCTTGAAGCTTTCTTT. It encodes CASRPITGALEAFF.

This chain uses TRBV7-6 with TRBJ2-1; tentative D call: TRBD2 (6 bases). Germline V gene lookup returns CDR1 SGHVS and CDR2 FNYEAQ. CDR3 length: 14 residues. The CDR3 loop is CAVRTGVPYNEQFF. The CDR3 nucleotides are TGTGCTGTCAGAACGGGGGTTCCCTACAATGAGCAGTTCTTC.

DNA of the CDR3: TGTGCCAGCAGCTTAGAGATCGGGAGAGCCAAAAACATTCAGTACTTC. Amino acids: CASSLEIGRAKNIQYF. The J gene is TRBJ2-4, the V gene TRBV7-2, with a possible D match to TRBD2 (6 bases). Per the germline V gene, CDR1 is SGHTA and CDR2 is FQGNSA. This CDR3 contains 16 residues. V shed 1 base and J shed 0 bases, with 10 bases lying between them.

This clone was observed a handful of times. The chain joins TRBV6-4 to TRBJ2-6; a possible D gene is TRBD1 (5 bases). The length of the CDR3 is 16 residues. Germline CDR1 and CDR2: MRHNA and SNTAGT. The V end lost 3 bases, the J end lost 1 base, and 10 bases lay between the germline ends. The CDR3 region has the DNA TGTGCCAGCAGTGATGCCCCAGGGTCTGGGGCCAACGTCCTGACTTTC. Encoded protein: CASSDAPGSGANVLTF.

This clone was found a few times. This chain links TRBV18 with TRBJ2-7; 7 nucleotides match TRBD1. This CDR3 is 13 amino acids long. With 2 bases clipped from V and 3 bases from J, the junction kept 1 base outside the gene matches. Germline CDR1 and CDR2: KGHSH and LQKENI. The CDR3 nucleotides read TGTGCCAGCTCACCAGGGGACAGCTACGAGCAGTACTTC. Its protein product is CASSPGDSYEQYF.

This chain connects TRBV19 to TRBJ2-4; 9 bases fit TRBD1. This CDR3 comprises 15 residues. Germline V gives CDR1 LNHDA, CDR2 SQIVND (reference sequence). J was trimmed by 6 bases and V by 5 bases; bases with no gene match: 8. CDR3: CASSGGDRVRNIQYF. CDR3 DNA: TGTGCCAGTAGTGGGGGGGACAGGGTAAGAAACATTCAGTACTTC.

This sequence joins TRBV6-1 and TRBJ1-2; the match to TRBD1 covers 8 bases. The V segment lost 10 bases and the J segment 6 bases; nucleotides outside the gene matches: 7. The CDR3 has 12 amino acids. Germline-derived CDR1 and CDR2 are MNHNS and SASEGT. The CDR3: CATWTGRDGYTF. CDR3 nucleotide sequence: TGTGCCACCTGGACAGGGAGGGATGGCTACACCTTC.

The rearrangement uses TRBV30 and TRBJ1-3; D unresolved. Trimming pared 0 bases from V and 0 bases from J, leaving 3 bases between. CDR3 size: 13 residues. Germline V gene data show CDR1 as GTSNPN and CDR2 as SVGIG (reference sequence). The CDR3 coding sequence is TGTGCCTGGAGTGTCTTCTCTGGAAACACCATATATTTT. It codes for CAWSVFSGNTIYF.

The chain uses TRBV18 and TRBJ2-2; 7 positions match TRBD2. Trimming at V came to 3 bases and at J to 5 bases, leaving 9 bases not matched to a gene. The germline gives CDR1 KGHSH, CDR2 LQKENI. The CDR3 covers 16 residues. The CDR3 DNA sequence: TGTGCCAGCTCACCCCAGGGACTACTTGGGACCGGGGAGCTGTTTTTT. This encodes CASSPQGLLGTGELFF.

The chain combines TRBV15 with TRBJ2-1, with 7 bases lining up with TRBD2. The V and J ends lost 2 bases and 4 bases, in that order; junction bases with no gene match: 5. Germline V CDR1 and CDR2: LNHNV, YYDKDF (reference sequence). The CDR3 covers 15 residues. In DNA form, the CDR3 reads TGTGCCACCAGCAGACTAGCGGATGGTTACAATGAGCAGTTCTTC. As protein: CATSRLADGYNEQFF.

The chain uses TRBV7-2 and TRBJ2-7, with D uncertain. The V gene's germline CDR1 is SGHTA and CDR2 FQGNSA. The ends were cut back, 5 bases at V and 2 bases at J, with 10 bases in the middle. The CDR3 has 13 amino acids. In DNA, the CDR3 is TGTGCCAGCAGCACATACACAGCCTACGAGCAGTACTTC. It codes for CASSTYTAYEQYF.

The chain couples TRBV2 to TRBJ1-4; D is unresolved. The CDR3 length is 15 residues. Germline assignment: CDR1 SNHLY and CDR2 FYNNEI. V lost 2 bases and J lost 4, with 11 bases in between. The CDR3: CASSENGHNNEKLFF. CDR3 bases: TGTGCCAGCAGTGAAAATGGGCACAATAATGAAAAACTGTTTTTT.

This sequence joins TRBV4-3 and TRBJ2-7; TRBD2 agrees at 8 bases. Looked up from germline, CDR1 is LGHNA and CDR2 is YSLEER. CDR3 length: 14 residues. V trimming: 1 base; J trimming: 6 bases; junction bases outside the gene matches: 5. The CDR3 bases are TGCGCCAGCAGCCAAGTTAGGACTAGCCCCGAGCAGTACTTC. The encoded protein is CASSQVRTSPEQYF.

The CDR3 here is CASSQGLASEQYF. In DNA form, the CDR3 reads TGTGCCAGCAGCCAGGGACTAGCGAGCGAGCAGTACTTC. The rearrangement uses TRBV4-2 and TRBJ2-7; TRBD2 agrees at 10 bases. J was trimmed by 6 bases and V by 3 bases; bases with no gene match: 2. Germline CDR1 is LGHNA and CDR2 is YNFKEQ. This CDR3 spans 13 amino acids.

This chain connects TRBV2 to TRBJ2-7, with TRBD1 identical over 11 bases. The CDR3 loop spans 14 amino acids. The V gene's germline CDR1 is SNHLY and CDR2 FYNNEI. Trimming removed 5 bases from V and 6 bases from J; junction bases left unmatched: 6. CDR3 loop: CASSSDRGRAEQYF. CDR3 DNA: TGTGCCAGCAGTTCGGACAGGGGGCGCGCCGAGCAGTACTTC. The full variable domain, its missing parts supplied by reference TRBV2 and TRBJ2-7, is EPEVTQTPSHQVTQMGQEVILRCVPISNHLYFYWYRQILGQKVEFLVSFYNNEISEKSEIFDDQFSVERPDGSNFTLKIRSTKLEDSAMYFCASSSDRGRAEQYFGPGTRLTVT.

This sequence joins TRBV19 and TRBJ1-5; the D is unclear. This CDR3 spans 15 amino acids. Germline loops: CDR1 LNHDA, CDR2 SQIVND (reference sequence). The V end lost 4 bases, the J end lost 2 bases, and 12 bases lay between the germline ends. CDR3 protein: CASSTGWRGNQPQHF. CDR3 in DNA: TGTGCCAGTAGTACCGGGTGGAGGGGCAATCAGCCCCAGCATTTT.

This clone was picked up a small number of times. The chain uses TRBV2 and TRBJ1-6, with 8 bases fitting TRBD1. J gave up 11 bases and V 7 bases, and 10 bases lay outside the gene matches. This CDR3 is 14 amino acids long. Germline loops: CDR1 SNHLY, CDR2 FYNNEI. CDR3 DNA sequence: TGTGCCAGCACAGTGGCAAGGGACAGGACACCCCTCCACTTT. This codes for CASTVARDRTPLHF.

V usage is TRBV7-9 and J usage is TRBJ2-3; D gene uncertain. CDR3 length: 15 amino acids. The germline V gene has CDR1 SEHNR and CDR2 FQNEAQ (reference sequence). Trimming cost V 1 base and J 0 bases, with 8 bases left between them. CDR3 coding DNA: TGTGCCAGCAGCTTAGACGGCGGAAGCACAGATACGCAGTATTTT. Amino acids: CASSLDGGSTDTQYF.

This chain connects TRBV5-6 to TRBJ2-7, with D perhaps TRBD1 (6 bases). CDR1 SGHDT and CDR2 YYEEEE come from the germline V gene. The CDR3 loop spans 17 amino acids. The V gene lost 3 bases and the J gene lost 1 base, with 20 bases spanning the gap. The CDR3 bases are TGTGCCAGCAGCTCAAAAAATACAACAGGGTCGTCCTACGAGCAGTACTTC. Protein sequence: CASSSKNTTGSSYEQYF. Full variable domain (rest looked up from reference TRBV5-6 and TRBJ2-7): DAGVTQSPTHLIKTRGQQVTLRCSPKSGHDTVSWYQQALGQGPQFIFQYYEEEERQRGNFPDRFSGHQFPNYSSELNVNALLLGDSALYLCASSSKNTTGSSYEQYFGPGTRLTVT.